This record concerns one T cell receptor beta chain sequence. TCRdb's copy holds only in-frame clones and misses some; the assay was immunoSEQ multiplex PCR. The table shows tens of thousands of clones, with 85% to 90% occurring only once. CDR1 and CDR2 from the germline V gene are SNHLY and FYNNEI. The V segment lost 5 bases and the J segment 7 bases; nucleotides outside the gene matches: 5. CDR3 length: 13 residues. The source of the sample is a study of control samples from healthy donors and cancer patients. The gene calls are TRBV2 and TRBJ1-2; 9 bases match TRBD1. The receptor's source is a woman in her forties or fifties with colorectal cancer. The source material was PBMCs. The DNA for the CDR3 is TGTGCCAGCAGTATTACAGGGGGCTCTGGCTACACCTTC. It translates to CASSITGGSGYTF.